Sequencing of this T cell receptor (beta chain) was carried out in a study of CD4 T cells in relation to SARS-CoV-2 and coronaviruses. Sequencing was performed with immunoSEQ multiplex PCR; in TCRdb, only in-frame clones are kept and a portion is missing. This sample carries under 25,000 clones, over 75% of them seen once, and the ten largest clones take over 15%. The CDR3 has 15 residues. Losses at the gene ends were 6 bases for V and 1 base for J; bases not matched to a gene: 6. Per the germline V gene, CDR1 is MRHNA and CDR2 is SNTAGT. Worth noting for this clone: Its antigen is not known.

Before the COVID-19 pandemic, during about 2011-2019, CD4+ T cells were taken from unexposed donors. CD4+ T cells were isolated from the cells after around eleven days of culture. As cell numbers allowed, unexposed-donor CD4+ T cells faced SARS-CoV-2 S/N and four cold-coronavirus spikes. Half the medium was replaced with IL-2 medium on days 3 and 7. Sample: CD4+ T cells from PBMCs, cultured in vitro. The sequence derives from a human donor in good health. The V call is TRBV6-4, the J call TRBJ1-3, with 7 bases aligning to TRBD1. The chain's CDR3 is CASSQTGDSGNTIYF. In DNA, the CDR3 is TGTGCCAGCAGCCAAACAGGGGATTCTGGAAACACCATATATTTT.